These T cell receptor beta chains were read from a single sample in a study of blood T cell repertoires in COVID-19. The table came from immunoSEQ multiplex PCR; TCRdb's copy has only in-frame clones and leaves some out. Among about 200,000 clones listed, roughly 82% were seen once. Sequencing was done on a sample of PBMCs or T cells enriched from blood (not recorded which). These receptors were collected from a woman aged 60-75 years with acute COVID-19. CDR3s include the opening cysteine and the closing phenylalanine or tryptophan. D genes are given only for firm matches. Rows may omit the clone size; those that give it use once, few, many or a size class.

d_gene | abundance | j_gene | v_gene | CDR3nt | CDR3aa
. | . | TRBJ1-2 | TRBV7-9 | TGTGCCAGCAGCTTAGCGGAGGGAAAAGCCTATGGCTACACCTTC | CASSLAEGKAYGYTF
. | . | TRBJ1-5 | TRBV7-8 | TGTGCCAGCAGCTGGGGGACGGACAGCGTGAATCAGCCCCAGCATTTT | CASSWGTDSVNQPQHF
. | . | TRBJ2-7 | TRBV3-1/TRBV3-2 | TGTGCCAGCAGCCCCCGGACAGCGCACTCCTACGAGCAGTACTTC | CASSPRTAHSYEQYF
TRBD2 | . | TRBJ2-1 | TRBV5-1 | TGCGCCAGCAGCTTGACCGCTGGGGGGGGCAATGAGCAGTTCTTC | CASSLTAGGGNEQFF
TRBD1 | . | TRBJ1-2 | TRBV29-1 | TGCAGCGTTTCACAGGGGAATGACTATGGCTACACCTTC | CSVSQGNDYGYTF
. | few | TRBJ1-4 | TRBV4-3 | TGCGCCAGCAGCCCAGGGACTACGAAGGAAAAACTGTTTTTT | CASSPGTTKEKLFF
. | . | TRBJ1-3 | TRBV6-5 | TGTGCCAGCAGCCGACCGGGAGGGAGTGGAAACACCATATATTTT | CASSRPGGSGNTIYF
TRBD1 | once | TRBJ1-1 | TRBV5-1 | TGCGCCAGCAGCTTGAGACCCTCCGGGACAGGGGCCACTGAAGCTTTCTTT | CASSLRPSGTGATEAFF
. | . | TRBJ2-1 | TRBV15 | TGTGCCACCAGCAGAGCGGGACATCTTAACAATGAGCAGTTCTTC | CATSRAGHLNNEQFF
TRBD1 | . | TRBJ2-7 | TRBV6-2/TRBV6-3 | TGTGCCAGCAGTCGCCGGGACAGGGAAATTCCCTACGAGCAGTACTTC | CASSRRDREIPYEQYF
. | . | TRBJ1-1 | TRBV18 | TGTGCCAGCTCACCAGGGGCGGGAAAACTGAACACTGAAGCTTTCTTT | CASSPGAGKLNTEAFF
TRBD1 | . | TRBJ2-3 | TRBV5-1 | TGCGCCAGCAGCTCGACAGGGTTCACAGATACGCAGTATTTT | CASSSTGFTDTQYF
TRBD2 | . | TRBJ2-5 | TRBV18 | TGTGCCAGCTCGCCGGGACTAGCGTCTCAAGAGACCCAGTACTTC | CASSPGLASQETQYF
. | . | TRBJ1-6 | TRBV24-1 | TGTGCCACCAGTTTAACAGGGAATTCACCCCTCCACTTT | CATSLTGNSPLHF
TRBD2 | once | TRBJ2-5 | TRBV7-2 | TGTGCCAGCAGATCAACCGTAGCGGGAGGCCCAGAGACCCAGTACTTC | CASRSTVAGGPETQYF
. | . | TRBJ2-2 | TRBV6-2/TRBV6-3 | TGTGCCAGCAGTTACGACACCTCAGGCACCGGGGAGCTGTTTTTT | CASSYDTSGTGELFF
. | . | TRBJ1-1 | TRBV2 | TGTGCCAGCGTCACTAAAGGGAGGACTGAAGCTTTCTTT | CASVTKGRTEAFF
. | . | TRBJ2-1 | TRBV6-5 | TGTGCCAGCAGTTCCAACGGGGGAAATGAGCAGTTCTTC | CASSSNGGNEQFF
. | . | TRBJ2-3 | TRBV30 | TGTGCCTGGAGTGGGGCTAGCGTCCCAGATACGCAGTATTTT | CAWSGASVPDTQYF
TRBD2 | . | TRBJ2-1 | TRBV4-3 | TGCGCCAGCAGCCAAGAATTAGCGGGAGGGGGAGATGAGCAGTTCTTC | CASSQELAGGGDEQFF
. | . | TRBJ2-5 | TRBV19 | TGTGCCGTCGGCGGGCGGGACCGGGAGACCCAGTACTTC | CAVGGRDRETQYF
TRBD2 | once | TRBJ2-4 | TRBV27 | TGTGCCAGCAGTTTAAGGGGGGGGGATCTAGCGGGAGGCCCATTCGTCAAAAACATTCAGTACTTC | CASSLRGGDLAGGPFVKNIQYF
TRBD1 | . | TRBJ2-2 | TRBV7-2 | TGTGCCAGCAGCCCCTTGACAGGGTTAGGCACCGGGGAGCTGTTTTTT | CASSPLTGLGTGELFF